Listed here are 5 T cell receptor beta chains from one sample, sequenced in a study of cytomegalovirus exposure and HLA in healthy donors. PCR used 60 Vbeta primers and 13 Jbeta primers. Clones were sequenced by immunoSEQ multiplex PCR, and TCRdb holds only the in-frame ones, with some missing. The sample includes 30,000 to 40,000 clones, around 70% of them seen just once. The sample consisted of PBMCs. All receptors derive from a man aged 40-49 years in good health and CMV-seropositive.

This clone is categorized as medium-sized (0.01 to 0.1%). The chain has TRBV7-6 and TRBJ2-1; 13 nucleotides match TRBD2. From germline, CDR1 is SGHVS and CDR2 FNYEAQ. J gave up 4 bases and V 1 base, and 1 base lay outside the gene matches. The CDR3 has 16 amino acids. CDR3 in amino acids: CASSLGTSGGYNEQFF. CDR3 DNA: TGTGCCAGCAGCTTAGGGACTAGCGGGGGATACAATGAGCAGTTCTTC.

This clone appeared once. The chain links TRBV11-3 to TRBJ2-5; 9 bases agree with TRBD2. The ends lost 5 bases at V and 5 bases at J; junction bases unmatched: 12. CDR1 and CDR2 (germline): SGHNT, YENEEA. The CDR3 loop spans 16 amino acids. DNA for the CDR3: TGTGCCAGCAGCCTACGGGGCAGCGGGGGGAGGGAGACCCAGTACTTC. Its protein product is CASSLRGSGGRETQYF.

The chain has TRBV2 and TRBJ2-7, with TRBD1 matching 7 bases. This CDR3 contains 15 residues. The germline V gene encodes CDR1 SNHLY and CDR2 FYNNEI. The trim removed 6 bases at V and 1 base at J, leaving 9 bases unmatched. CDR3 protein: CASRLTGAGSYEQYF. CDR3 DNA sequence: TGTGCCAGCAGACTAACAGGGGCCGGTTCCTACGAGCAGTACTTC. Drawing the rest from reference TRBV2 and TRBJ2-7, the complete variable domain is EPEVTQTPSHQVTQMGQEVILRCVPISNHLYFYWYRQILGQKVEFLVSFYNNEISEKSEIFDDQFSVERPDGSNFTLKIRSTKLEDSAMYFCASRLTGAGSYEQYFGPGTRLTVT.

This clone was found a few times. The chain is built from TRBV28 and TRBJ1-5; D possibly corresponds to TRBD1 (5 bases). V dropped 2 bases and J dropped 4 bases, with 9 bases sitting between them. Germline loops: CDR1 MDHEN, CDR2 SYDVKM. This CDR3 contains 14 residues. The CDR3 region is CASSLSQGNQPQHF. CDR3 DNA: TGTGCCAGCAGTTTAAGCCAGGGTAATCAGCCCCAGCATTTT.

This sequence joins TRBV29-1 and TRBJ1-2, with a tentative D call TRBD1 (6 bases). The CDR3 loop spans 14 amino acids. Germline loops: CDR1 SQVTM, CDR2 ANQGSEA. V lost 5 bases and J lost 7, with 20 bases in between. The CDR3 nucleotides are TGCAGCGTTTTTGGGCAGGGGCGTTCGCCTGGCTACACCTTC. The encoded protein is CSVFGQGRSPGYTF.